This section outlines one T cell receptor (beta chain) sequence together with its context. This entry is derived from a study of shared clonotypes between healthy human individuals. Study-level background: Each donor contributed plates that comprised three CD4 naive, three CD4 memory, two CD8 naive and one CD8 memory.

CD4+ cells were split into CD45RA+ naive and CD45RA-negative memory subsets. Deletions cut 2 bases from V and 6 bases from J, with 11 bases between. CDR1 is MNHEY, CDR2 SVGAGI, per germline. The CDR3 has 13 residues. The data were produced by immunoSEQ multiplex PCR, yet TCRdb's version contains in-frame clones alone and is incomplete. The sample holds about 1 million clones; about 70% are singletons and the top ten take roughly 1.5%. The TCR originated in a man younger than 30 in good health. The chain joins TRBV6-5 to TRBJ2-7, with D unresolved. The source material was memory CD4+ T cells sorted from blood. Subset described: CD45RA-negative fraction. CDR3 DNA sequence: TGTGCCAGCAGTTACGGGCAGGCAAGCGAGCAGTACTTC. Translated, it gives CASSYGQASEQYF.